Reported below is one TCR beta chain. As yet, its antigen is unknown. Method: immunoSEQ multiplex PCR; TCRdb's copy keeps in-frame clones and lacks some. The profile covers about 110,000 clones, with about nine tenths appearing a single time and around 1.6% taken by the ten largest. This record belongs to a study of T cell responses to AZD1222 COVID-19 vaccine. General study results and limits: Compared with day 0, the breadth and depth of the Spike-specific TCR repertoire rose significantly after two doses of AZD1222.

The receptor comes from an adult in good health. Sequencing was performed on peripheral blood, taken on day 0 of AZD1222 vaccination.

The CDR3 sequence is CASSPGTTNTGELFF. The CDR3 bases are TGTGCCAGCAGCCCCGGGACTACCAACACCGGGGAGCTGTTTTTT. The chain combines TRBV7-6 with TRBJ2-2, with 7 bases identical to TRBD2. The germline V gene encodes CDR1 SGHVS and CDR2 FNYEAQ. The CDR3 has 15 amino acids. Losses at the gene ends were 5 bases for V and 2 bases for J; bases not matched to a gene: 5.